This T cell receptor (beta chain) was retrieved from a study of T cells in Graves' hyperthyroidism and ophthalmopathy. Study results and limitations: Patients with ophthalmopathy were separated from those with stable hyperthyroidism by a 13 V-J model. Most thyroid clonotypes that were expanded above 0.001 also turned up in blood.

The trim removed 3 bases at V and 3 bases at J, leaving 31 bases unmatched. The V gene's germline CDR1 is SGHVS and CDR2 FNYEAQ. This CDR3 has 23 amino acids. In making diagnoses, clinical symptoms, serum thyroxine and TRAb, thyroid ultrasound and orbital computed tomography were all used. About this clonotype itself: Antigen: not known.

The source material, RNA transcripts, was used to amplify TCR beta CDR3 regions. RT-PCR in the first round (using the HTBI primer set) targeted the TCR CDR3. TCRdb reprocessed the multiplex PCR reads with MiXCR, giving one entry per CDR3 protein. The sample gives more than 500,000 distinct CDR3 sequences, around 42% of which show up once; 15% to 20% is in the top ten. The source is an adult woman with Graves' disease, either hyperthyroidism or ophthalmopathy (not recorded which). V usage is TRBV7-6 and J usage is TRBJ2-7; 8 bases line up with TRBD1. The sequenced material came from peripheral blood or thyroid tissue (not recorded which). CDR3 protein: CASSLGSTARSGAGGLPHYEQYF. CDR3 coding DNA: TGTGCCAGCAGCTTGGGAAGTACTGCTCGTAGTGGGGCAGGGGGCCTGCCCCACTACGAGCAGTACTTC. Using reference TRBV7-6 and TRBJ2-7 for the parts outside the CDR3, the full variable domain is GAGVSQSPRYKVTKRGQDVALRCDPISGHVSLYWYRQALGQGPEFLTYFNYEAQQDKSGLPNDRFSAERPEGSISTLTIQRTEQRDSAMYRCASSLGSTARSGAGGLPHYEQYFGPGTRLTVT.